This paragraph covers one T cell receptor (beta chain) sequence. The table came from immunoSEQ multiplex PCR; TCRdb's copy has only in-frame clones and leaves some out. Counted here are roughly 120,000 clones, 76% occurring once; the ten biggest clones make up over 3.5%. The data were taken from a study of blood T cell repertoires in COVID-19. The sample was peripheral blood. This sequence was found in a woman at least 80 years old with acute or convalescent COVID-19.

The CDR3 here is CASSVTGEYVDRSKINEQFF. As DNA, the CDR3 is TGTGCCAGCAGTGTCACAGGGGAGTATGTTGATCGTTCAAAGATCAATGAGCAGTTCTTC. The V gene is TRBV27, the J gene TRBJ2-1, with 7 positions matching TRBD1. J gave up 6 bases and V 5 bases, and 25 bases lay outside the gene matches. Germline lookup yields CDR1 MNHEY and CDR2 SMNVEV (reference sequence). The CDR3 has 20 amino acids.